The TCR beta chain under discussion was sequenced for a study of CD8+ T cells in alopecia areata. Findings of the study overall: Significant decreases in scalp clonality and expanded CD8+ clones followed tofacitinib treatment.

Treatment specified: oral pan-JAK inhibitor, 5-10 mg twice daily. V lost 4 bases and J lost 17, with 9 bases in between. The CDR3 is made up of 9 amino acids. CDR1 SGHDT and CDR2 YYEEEE come from the germline V gene. This clone has a handful of counts. What it binds is not known. cDNA serving as the sequencing template came from extracted, reverse transcribed RNA. Libraries were prepared by immunoSEQ multiplex PCR; TCRdb keeps only in-frame clonotypes and omits some of them. This table has around 100,000 clones, about 60% appearing once. The source material was CD8+ T cells sorted from blood, sampled at week 24, from a patient treated with tofacitinib. V usage is TRBV5-6 and J usage is TRBJ2-2; a possible D gene is TRBD2 (6 bases). This clonotype originated in a human donor with alopecia areata. In DNA form, the CDR3 reads TGTGCCAGCAGCACCGGGACTTTTTTT. Translated: CASSTGTFF.